A selection of T cell receptor beta chains follows, all from one sample in a study of blood T cell repertoires in COVID-19. The data were produced by immunoSEQ multiplex PCR, yet TCRdb's version contains in-frame clones alone and is incomplete. The sample has about 260,000 clones, 88% seen once. Sequencing was carried out using PBMCs or T cells enriched from blood (not recorded which). The receptors stem from a woman in her 50s who had recovered from COVID-19. CDR3s include the opening cysteine and the closing phenylalanine or tryptophan. D genes are given only for firm matches. Rows give clone size only sometimes, using once, few, many, or a class for an expanded clone.

D,size,V,J,CDR3,DNA
NA,NA,TRBV3-1/TRBV3-2,TRBJ2-1,CASSQALQGYNEQFF,TGTGCCAGCAGCCAAGCTCTACAGGGATACAATGAGCAGTTCTTC
NA,NA,TRBV3-1/TRBV3-2,TRBJ1-5,CASSQRGGWPQHF,TGTGCCAGCAGCCAGCGGGGGGGGTGGCCCCAGCATTTT
NA,NA,TRBV28,TRBJ2-5,CASSSSLETQYF,TGTGCCAGCAGTTCTAGTCTGGAGACCCAGTACTTC
TRBD1,NA,TRBV19,TRBJ1-5,CASRVQGISNQPQHF,TGTGCCAGTAGAGTACAGGGGATAAGCAATCAGCCCCAGCATTTT
NA,NA,TRBV14,TRBJ2-7,CASSQGPEQYF,TGTGCCAGCAGCCAGGGCCCCGAGCAGTACTTC
NA,NA,TRBV3-1/TRBV3-2,TRBJ2-7,CASSQLASQFEQYF,TGTGCCAGCAGCCAATTAGCATCCCAATTCGAGCAGTACTTC
NA,NA,TRBV24-1,TRBJ2-1,CATSDLGGDNAYNEQFF,TGTGCCACCAGTGATTTAGGGGGGGACAACGCATACAATGAGCAGTTCTTC
NA,NA,TRBV29-1,TRBJ2-2,CSVDGLAGELFF,TGCAGCGTTGACGGGTTGGCCGGGGAGCTGTTTTTT
NA,NA,TRBV28,TRBJ2-1,CASSLRQRAGTHNEQFF,TGTGCCAGCAGTTTACGGCAGAGGGCCGGCACGCACAATGAGCAGTTCTTC
TRBD2,NA,TRBV30,TRBJ2-3,CAWSVQAGGLNTQYF,TGTGCCTGGAGTGTACAAGCGGGAGGGCTGAATACGCAGTATTTT
NA,once,TRBV20-1,TRBJ2-2,CSATTSGELFF,TGCAGTGCTACAACTTCCGGGGAGCTGTTTTTT
TRBD1,NA,TRBV6-2/TRBV6-3,TRBJ1-6,CASTPTGKNSPLHF,TGTGCCAGCACCCCGACAGGGAAGAATTCACCCCTCCACTTT
NA,NA,TRBV14,TRBJ2-7,CASSLTGNEQYF,TGTGCCAGCAGTCTTACAGGGAACGAGCAGTACTTC
TRBD1,NA,TRBV11-2,TRBJ1-2,CASSVGTANYGYTF,TGTGCCAGCAGCGTCGGGACAGCTAACTATGGCTACACCTTC
TRBD2,NA,TRBV15,TRBJ2-7,CATKLAGGREQYF,TGTGCCACCAAACTAGCGGGAGGCCGCGAGCAGTACTTC
TRBD1,NA,TRBV28,TRBJ1-5,CASSSSGTGAGQPQHF,TGTGCCAGCAGTTCTTCCGGGACAGGGGCAGGTCAGCCCCAGCATTTT
NA,once,TRBV27,TRBJ1-1,CASSLVAGNTEAFF,TGTGCCAGCTCCTTGGTGGCGGGGAACACTGAAGCTTTCTTT
TRBD1,NA,TRBV5-1,TRBJ1-1,CASSLLTGVNTEAFF,TGCGCCAGCAGCCTACTGACAGGGGTGAACACTGAAGCTTTCTTT
TRBD2,few,TRBV19,TRBJ2-2,CASTPGGNTGELFF,TGTGCCAGTACCCCGGGAGGGAACACCGGGGAGCTGTTTTTT
NA,once,TRBV7-9,TRBJ1-1,CASSPPGIPLNTEAFF,TGTGCCAGCAGCCCGCCAGGGATCCCTCTGAACACTGAAGCTTTCTTT
TRBD1,NA,TRBV18,TRBJ2-7,CASSPRIQGETYEQYF,TGTGCCAGCTCACCACGAATCCAGGGGGAAACCTACGAGCAGTACTTC
NA,NA,TRBV28,TRBJ1-2,CASSLVGYGYTF,TGTGCCAGCAGCCTAGTTGGGTATGGCTACACCTTC
NA,NA,TRBV6-5,TRBJ2-5,CARGEDTSSPETQYF,TGTGCCAGAGGAGAGGACACGTCTTCGCCAGAGACCCAGTACTTC
NA,once,TRBV28,TRBJ1-1,CAVGGNTEAFF,TGTGCCGTAGGGGGGAACACTGAAGCTTTCTTT
NA,NA,TRBV28,TRBJ1-1,CASSIPVQGYTEAFF,TGTGCCAGCAGTATTCCGGTACAGGGTTACACTGAAGCTTTCTTT
TRBD2,NA,TRBV6-2/TRBV6-3,TRBJ2-1,CASSYTKTSGRIYEQFF,TGTGCCAGCAGTTACACCAAGACTAGCGGGAGGATTTATGAGCAGTTCTTC
TRBD1,NA,TRBV30,TRBJ2-1,CACTTGFLNEQFF,TGTGCCTGTACGACAGGGTTTCTTAATGAGCAGTTCTTC
TRBD2,NA,TRBV6-5,TRBJ2-5,CASSRGLEKTQYF,TGTGCCAGCAGTCGGGGACTAGAGAAGACCCAGTACTTC
NA,NA,TRBV30,TRBJ2-1,CAVAVLINEQFF,TGTGCTGTGGCCGTGCTTATTAATGAGCAGTTCTTC
NA,NA,TRBV6-5,TRBJ1-1,CASSSAGWLSEAFF,TGTGCCAGCAGTTCAGCCGGGTGGCTTTCTGAAGCTTTCTTT
TRBD1,NA,TRBV28,TRBJ1-6,CASSSTGSSYNSPLHF,TGTGCCAGCAGTTCGACAGGGAGCTCCTATAATTCACCCCTCCACTTT
TRBD1,NA,TRBV6-2/TRBV6-3,TRBJ1-5,CASSKDRGNQPQHF,TGTGCCAGCAGCAAGGACAGGGGGAATCAGCCCCAGCATTTT
NA,NA,TRBV28,TRBJ2-3,CASSTSVTDTQYF,TGTGCCAGCAGCACGTCGGTCACAGATACGCAGTATTTT
TRBD1,NA,TRBV5-1,TRBJ2-5,CASSLDRGQETQYF,TGCGCCAGCAGCTTGGACAGGGGACAAGAGACCCAGTACTTC
TRBD1,NA,TRBV7-9,TRBJ1-2,CASSLGGTGDNYGYTF,TGTGCCAGCAGCCTAGGAGGGACAGGCGATAACTATGGCTACACCTTC
TRBD2,NA,TRBV7-3,TRBJ2-3,CASSASGRAWGTDTQYF,TGTGCCAGCAGCGCTAGCGGGAGGGCCTGGGGCACAGATACGCAGTATTTT
NA,NA,TRBV25-1,TRBJ1-2,CASSEWREDYGYTF,TGTGCCAGCAGTGAATGGAGGGAAGACTATGGCTACACCTTC
TRBD1,NA,TRBV28,TRBJ1-2,CASSLIGQGMGGYTF,TGTGCCAGCAGTTTAATCGGACAGGGAATGGGTGGCTACACCTTC
NA,NA,TRBV7-3,TRBJ2-3,CASSLAIGGRTQYF,TGTGCCAGCAGCTTAGCCATTGGAGGACGTACGCAGTATTTT
TRBD2,few,TRBV4-2,TRBJ2-5,CASSQGTSGSRETQYF,TGTGCCAGCAGCCAAGGGACTAGCGGGAGTCGTGAGACCCAGTACTTC
TRBD1,NA,TRBV10-2,TRBJ2-1,CASNPRTGSYNEQFF,TGCGCCAGCAATCCCCGGACAGGCTCCTACAATGAGCAGTTCTTC
TRBD2,NA,TRBV6-2/TRBV6-3,TRBJ2-4,CASSYSPTSGTWKNIQYF,TGTGCCAGCAGTTACTCGCCCACTAGCGGGACTTGGAAAAACATTCAGTACTTC
TRBD1,NA,TRBV4-1,TRBJ1-1,CASSQAGQGNTEAFF,TGCGCCAGCAGCCAAGCCGGACAGGGTAACACTGAAGCTTTCTTT
NA,NA,TRBV7-9,TRBJ1-1,CASSLGDIASKGAFF,TGTGCCAGCAGCTTGGGGGACATCGCTTCAAAGGGAGCTTTCTTT
TRBD2,NA,TRBV19,TRBJ2-7,CASSIRASGVTYEQYF,TGTGCCAGTAGTATCCGAGCTAGCGGGGTTACCTACGAGCAGTACTTC
TRBD1,NA,TRBV27,TRBJ1-2,CASSPRTGVNYGYTF,TGTGCCAGCAGTCCCCGGACAGGGGTTAACTATGGCTACACCTTC
TRBD2,NA,TRBV19,TRBJ2-1,CASSIGGLASNEQFF,TGTGCCAGTAGTATCGGGGGACTAGCTTCCAATGAGCAGTTCTTC
NA,NA,TRBV6-4,TRBJ1-1,CASSDSNRVRTEAFF,TGTGCCAGCAGTGACTCGAACAGGGTACGCACTGAAGCTTTCTTT
TRBD1,NA,TRBV7-9,TRBJ2-2,CASSPDRTNTGELFF,TGTGCCAGCAGCCCGGACAGGACGAACACCGGGGAGCTGTTTTTT
TRBD2,NA,TRBV19,TRBJ2-3,CASSIKREGGYF,TGTGCCAGTAGTATTAAGCGGGAGGGCGGTTATTTT
NA,NA,TRBV7-8,TRBJ1-6,CASSDYRVPYNSPLHF,TGTGCCAGCAGCGACTACAGGGTCCCCTATAATTCACCCCTCCACTTT
TRBD2,NA,TRBV18,TRBJ2-4,CASSPPTGGQNIQYF,TGTGCCAGCTCACCACCGACGGGGGGGCAAAACATTCAGTACTTC
TRBD1,NA,TRBV7-9,TRBJ1-5,CASSLAGGTNQPQHF,TGTGCCAGCAGCTTGGCAGGGGGTACCAATCAGCCCCAGCATTTT
NA,once,TRBV7-9,TRBJ2-1,CASSFGSPRVSYNEQFF,TGTGCCAGCAGCTTCGGTTCCCCTCGGGTTTCCTACAATGAGCAGTTCTTC
TRBD2,NA,TRBV9,TRBJ2-5,CASSVGGGRAAETQYF,TGTGCCAGCAGCGTAGGGGGCGGGAGGGCCGCGGAGACCCAGTACTTC
NA,NA,TRBV29-1,TRBJ2-3,CSGGAHTDTQYF,TGCAGCGGTGGGGCCCACACAGATACGCAGTATTTT
TRBD2,NA,TRBV19,TRBJ2-1,CASSLAGEFRHEQFF,TGTGCCAGTAGTCTAGCGGGAGAATTTCGCCATGAGCAGTTCTTC